This TCR beta chain stems from a study of blood T cell repertoires in COVID-19 (dated by TCRdb to the early 2020s). With respect to the entire study: Samples from collaborators originated in the United States, Italy and Spain and spanned both the acute and convalescent phases of COVID-19. The material from the prospective study consisted of cDNA or gDNA derived from T cells, B-cell-depleted T cells, or PBMCs. The dataset comprised deeply sampled blood TCRbeta repertoires from subjects exposed to, actively infected with, or recovered from COVID-19. The repertoires were released in a freely available public database intended as a resource for research on the immune response to SARS-CoV-2. The samples were drawn from the first 160 participants of the ongoing ImmuneRACE study and from under 1,500 subjects provided by 6 global collaborators. Nearly every sample came with metadata listing a de-identified subject ID, COVID-19 status, age in years and sex. Where available, HLA class I and class II types were taken from metadata supplied by the sample provider and were not determined by assay-based typing. The paper's findings and limits, for the study overall: Clinical and demographic metadata were provided uncurated, with the amount varying by source and participant.

Note on this clone: Its recognized antigen is unknown. No base-level quality is on record; no much larger clone is a single base apart.

V is trimmed back by 8 bases and J by 5 bases, and the junction contains 4 bases that no gene match accounts for. The CDR3 contains 14 residues, cysteine and phenylalanine counted. Only CDR3 DNA remains: 42 bases, in frame from the first base. The CDR1 and CDR2 encoded by the germline V gene are SNHLY and FYNNEI. Collaborating institutions collected whole blood in K2EDTA tubes following their own protocols. For TCRbeta analysis, collaborators shipped samples as frozen whole blood, isolated PBMCs, or DNA extracted from either of those sample types. TCRbeta CDR3 regions were amplified from genomic DNA using the immunoSEQ Assay, a bias-controlled multiplex PCR. As for the authors' bioinformatics: The number of nucleated cells in each sample was estimated from the amplification of reference gene primers within the assay. To quantify the absolute abundance of each unique TCRbeta CDR3 rearrangement, sequence reads were collapsed and filtered. Productive Simpson clonality was computed per sample as the square root of Simpson's diversity index over productive rearrangements. This immuneACCESS table, as held by TCRdb, lists in-frame sequences with V and J called but not all clones. Of the missing ones, under half trace to an unresolved V gene in checked studies; the others have no known cause. V, J and clone size were drawn from that table, and D and trimming were deduced from the DNA. This sample gives roughly 150,000 clones in total; 78% of them show up just once. Together, the top ten hold 14% of the sample.

The origin of this receptor is a woman aged 80 or over with acute or convalescent COVID-19. The chain links TRBV2 with TRBJ1-4, with 11 junctional bases fitting TRBD1. Sequencing was performed on peripheral blood. The encoded CDR3 is CASDGTGGNEKLFF. At the DNA level, the sequence is TGTGCCAGCGACGGGACAGGGGGAAATGAAAAACTGTTTTTT.